The clone carrying this T cell receptor (beta chain) was observed at least ten times. Antigen specificity is unknown. The CDR3 is made up of 14 amino acids. V gave up 4 bases and J gave up 4 bases, with 11 bases separating them. Germline V gene sequence: CDR1 MDHEN, CDR2 SYDVKM. RNA transcripts gave rise to amplified TCR beta CDR3 regions. Initially, a first-round RT-PCR of the TCR CDR3 employed the HTBI primer set. Via MiXCR, TCRdb re-called the multiplex PCR reads, giving one row per CDR3 protein. The sample yields hundreds of thousands of distinct CDR3 sequences, around 16% seen once. In patients aged 18 to 65, hyperthyroidism was newly diagnosed, with duration under 2 months. Clinical symptoms, serum thyroxine and TRAb, thyroid ultrasound and orbital computed tomography were used for the diagnoses. This record belongs to a study of T cells in Graves' hyperthyroidism and ophthalmopathy. The study's findings and limits: Using 13 V-J features, a model discriminated ophthalmopathy from stable hyperthyroidism.

V is TRBV28 and J is TRBJ1-5; D unresolved. The sequence came from a woman between 18 and 29 years old with Graves' hyperthyroidism. Sequenced: blood. The CDR3 region has the DNA TGTGCCAGCAGTTCCGCAGGAGTAAATCAGCCCCAGCATTTT. Protein sequence: CASSSAGVNQPQHF. The variable domain in full, with the rest retrieved from reference TRBV28 and TRBJ1-5, is DVKVTQSSRYLVKRTGEKVFLECVQDMDHENMFWYRQDPGLGLRLIYFSYDVKMKEKGDIPEGYSVSREKKERFSLILESASTNQTSMYLCASSSAGVNQPQHFGDGTRLSIL.